Listed below are T cell receptor beta chains from one sample, sequenced in a study of blood T cells in healthy people across ages. TCRdb itself ran the 5' RACE reads through MiXCR, one entry per CDR3 protein. Here the sample spans about 970,000 distinct CDR3 sequences, roughly half being singletons. The source material was blood. These receptors originate from a woman in her sixties or seventies in good health. Each CDR3 is given with its conserved first and last residue. The order of the fields is D gene, J gene, CDR3 length, V gene, clone size, CDR3 DNA, CDR3 protein. D genes are given only for firm matches. Clone sizes are given selectively: once, few, many, or a class where the clone is expanded.

.,TRBJ2-1,12,TRBV20-1,.,TGCAGTGCAACCGGAGCGGGTACTGAGCAGTTCTTC,CSATGAGTEQFF
.,TRBJ2-1,15,TRBV5-1,.,TGCGCCAGCAGCTTGGTTGGCGGAAACATCAATGAGCAGTTCTTC,CASSLVGGNINEQFF
TRBD1,TRBJ2-3,14,TRBV29-1,.,TGCAGCGTTGGGGCAGGGGGTGTGGGAGATACGCAGTATTTT,CSVGAGGVGDTQYF
TRBD2,TRBJ2-7,12,TRBV28,few,TGTGCCACGGAAGCGGGAGCCTACGAGCAGTACTTC,CATEAGAYEQYF
TRBD2,TRBJ2-5,15,TRBV7-6,once,TGTGCCAGCAGCCAGGATAGCGGGAGGGGGGAGACCCAGTACTTC,CASSQDSGRGETQYF
TRBD1,TRBJ2-7,15,TRBV28,few,TGTGCCAGCAGTTCGGGAAGACAGGGGCACTACGAGCAGTACTTC,CASSSGRQGHYEQYF
.,TRBJ2-1,15,TRBV20-1,few,TGCAGTGCTAGAGATCGGCGCAGCTCCTACAATGAGCAGTTCTTC,CSARDRRSSYNEQFF
TRBD1,TRBJ2-5,15,TRBV9,.,TGTGCCAGCAGCGCCGGGACAGGGTTTGTAAATGAGCAGTACTTC,CASSAGTGFVNEQYF
.,TRBJ2-7,13,TRBV20-1,few,TGCAGTAGCACGGGGCACGGAACCTACGAGCAGTACTTC,CSSTGHGTYEQYF
.,TRBJ2-1,16,TRBV6-5,.,TGTGCCAGCAGATTATCCAGGGAGCGTTCCTACAATGAGCAGTTCTTC,CASRLSRERSYNEQFF
TRBD2,TRBJ2-7,14,TRBV4-1,.,TGCGCCAGCAGCCTTAGCGGGTCCTTCTACGAGCAGTACTTC,CASSLSGSFYEQYF
TRBD1,TRBJ2-5,15,TRBV5-1,.,TGCGCCAGCAGCTTGGAAGGGGGCCTCCAAGAGACCCAGTACTTC,CASSLEGGLQETQYF
.,TRBJ2-1,13,TRBV20-1,.,TGCAGTCCCGGGACTCTGGAGGTGTATGAGCAGTTCTTC,CSPGTLEVYEQFF
.,TRBJ1-5,14,TRBV5-8,once,TGTGCCAGCAGCTTACCCACCTTTGTCCAGCCCCAGCATTTT,CASSLPTFVQPQHF
.,TRBJ2-7,16,TRBV4-2,.,TGTGCCAGCAGCCAAGGCTTAGGAATAAGATTCTACGAGCAGTACTTC,CASSQGLGIRFYEQYF
TRBD1,TRBJ2-6,18,TRBV3-1,.,TGTGCCAGCAGCCCCAGACAGGGGGCTTTTTATGGGGCCAACGTCCTGACTTTC,CASSPRQGAFYGANVLTF
.,TRBJ2-3,16,TRBV14,few,TGTGCCAGCAGTTACAGAACCCAAAAAAGCACAGATACGCAGTATTTT,CASSYRTQKSTDTQYF
.,TRBJ2-7,15,TRBV28,.,TGTGCCAGCAGTTTAATAGCGGCTTATACCTACGAGCGGTACTTC,CASSLIAAYTYERYF
.,TRBJ1-1,13,TRBV9,.,TGTGCCAGCAGCGGACAGGTTAACACTGAAGCTTTCTTT,CASSGQVNTEAFF
.,TRBJ2-7,14,TRBV5-1,.,TGTGCCAGCAGCTTGGGGGGTTTCTCCTACGAGCAGTACTTC,CASSLGGFSYEQYF
TRBD1,TRBJ2-4,18,TRBV5-5,.,TGTGCCAGCAGCTTGGCCAACTACAGGGGGCTTGTCAAAAACATTCAGTACTTC,CASSLANYRGLVKNIQYF
.,TRBJ2-1,11,TRBV12-3/TRBV12-4,.,TGTGCCAGCAGTTTGGGGAACAGCCGGTTCTTC,CASSLGNSRFF
.,TRBJ1-2,17,TRBV2,.,TGTGCCAGCAGTGAAAGTTCGGGGGGTGGTAGGGTCCATGGCTACACCTTC,CASSESSGGGRVHGYTF
TRBD2,TRBJ2-1,16,TRBV24-1,.,TGTGCCACCAGTGATCCGGGACTAGCGGGAGTCGGTGAGCAGTTCTTC,CATSDPGLAGVGEQFF
TRBD1,TRBJ1-5,13,TRBV10-2,few,TGCGCCAGCGGGACAGGGACGAATCAGCCCCAGCATTTT,CASGTGTNQPQHF
TRBD1,TRBJ1-6,13,TRBV30,.,TGTGCCTGCCTAGGGGGCACAGGGTCACCCCTCCACTTT,CACLGGTGSPLHF
TRBD2,TRBJ2-7,15,TRBV4-3,.,TGCGCCAGCAGCCGGGTGACTAGCGGGAACGACGAGCAGTACTTC,CASSRVTSGNDEQYF
TRBD1,TRBJ2-7,14,TRBV7-2,.,TGTGCCGGCAGCTTAATGGGGACAGCCTACGAGCAGTACTTC,CAGSLMGTAYEQYF
TRBD1,TRBJ1-2,16,TRBV12-3/TRBV12-4,.,TGTGCCAGCAGTTCCAAAGACAGGGGGCGCATCTATGGCTACACCTTC,CASSSKDRGRIYGYTF
TRBD2,TRBJ2-7,13,TRBV29-1,few,TGCAGCGTTGCCCGCGGGAGCTCCTACGAGCAGTACTTC,CSVARGSSYEQYF
.,TRBJ2-7,15,TRBV7-2,few,TGTGCCAGCAGCTTAGGGCAGGGGTGGCAGTACGAGCAGTACTTC,CASSLGQGWQYEQYF
.,TRBJ1-5,13,TRBV6-5,.,TGTGCCAGCAGTGGGAAGAGGCATCAGCCCCAGCATTTT,CASSGKRHQPQHF
TRBD2,TRBJ2-7,17,TRBV5-5,.,TGTGCCAGCAGCTTTGTACCCGGGACTAGCCCTTACAATGAGCAGTACTTC,CASSFVPGTSPYNEQYF
.,TRBJ2-1,16,TRBV12-3/TRBV12-4,.,TGTGCCAGCAGTTTAGCAATGAGCGGTCGCCTAAATGGGCAGTTCTTC,CASSLAMSGRLNGQFF
TRBD1,TRBJ1-4,14,TRBV18,few,TGTGCCAGCTCACCCTCGGGACAGCGTGAAAAACTGTTTTTT,CASSPSGQREKLFF
.,TRBJ2-1,14,TRBV28,.,TGTGCCAGCGACAGGCGGGGCTCCTACAATGAGCAGTTCTTC,CASDRRGSYNEQFF
.,TRBJ1-5,16,TRBV6-1,.,TGTGCCAGCAGGAGAGGGCAGACTTATAGCAATCAGCCCCAGCATTTT,CASRRGQTYSNQPQHF
.,TRBJ1-2,15,TRBV6-1,.,TGTGCCAGCATCCCGGATCCGACAGGCGGCGATGGCTACACCTTC,CASIPDPTGGDGYTF
.,TRBJ1-2,15,TRBV5-4,.,TGTGCCAGCAGCTTGGGCGACAGAAACAACTATGGCTACACCTTC,CASSLGDRNNYGYTF
.,TRBJ2-1,13,TRBV20-1,many,TGCAGTGCCAGGGGCGGGAGCTTAGGCGAGCAGTTCTTC,CSARGGSLGEQFF
.,TRBJ1-1,14,TRBV7-3,.,TGTGCCAGCAGCCTCGGACAGCCGAACGCTGAAGCTTTCTTT,CASSLGQPNAEAFF
.,TRBJ2-2,13,TRBV6-2/TRBV6-3,once,TGTGCCAGCAGTTACTGGAACACCGGGGAGCTGTTTTTT,CASSYWNTGELFF
TRBD2,TRBJ2-1,15,TRBV5-5,.,TGTGCCAGCAGCTTGGACGGGACTAACGGAAATGAGCAGTTCTTC,CASSLDGTNGNEQFF
.,TRBJ2-6,18,TRBV4-1,.,TGCGCCAGCAGCCAAGATACGGGTGGTCACTCTGGGGCCAACGTCCTGACTTTC,CASSQDTGGHSGANVLTF
TRBD1,TRBJ1-6,17,TRBV6-7,.,TGTGCCAGCAGTAAGAACCCGCTCCGGGGACAGAATTCACCCCTCCACTTT,CASSKNPLRGQNSPLHF
.,TRBJ2-1,21,TRBV7-2,.,TGTGCCAGCAGCTTAGATTTCCGCTGGGCAGGGAAAGAGTCCGGCTACAATGAGCAGTTCTTC,CASSLDFRWAGKESGYNEQFF
.,TRBJ1-6,16,TRBV7-2,.,TGTGCCAGCAGCTTAGAGACCGGGTTCGGTAATTCACCCCTCCACTTT,CASSLETGFGNSPLHF
.,TRBJ2-7,14,TRBV3-1,.,TGTGCCAGCAGCCAATTGGCGGTTGAATACGAGCAGTACTTC,CASSQLAVEYEQYF
.,TRBJ2-7,14,TRBV5-1,.,TGCGCCGGCAGTTGGCTTGGCGGCTCCTACGAGCAGTACTTC,CAGSWLGGSYEQYF
TRBD1,TRBJ1-4,15,TRBV11-2,few,TGTGCCAGCAGCTTAGGGGACCGGGACAGCGAAAAACTGTTTTTT,CASSLGDRDSEKLFF
TRBD2,TRBJ2-1,15,TRBV11-2,.,TGTGCCAGCAGCTTAGAGCCGGGGGGACACAATGAGCAGTTCTTC,CASSLEPGGHNEQFF
TRBD2,TRBJ2-7,14,TRBV12-3/TRBV12-4,.,TGTGCCAGCAGTAGACTAGCGCTATCCTACGAGCAGTACTTC,CASSRLALSYEQYF